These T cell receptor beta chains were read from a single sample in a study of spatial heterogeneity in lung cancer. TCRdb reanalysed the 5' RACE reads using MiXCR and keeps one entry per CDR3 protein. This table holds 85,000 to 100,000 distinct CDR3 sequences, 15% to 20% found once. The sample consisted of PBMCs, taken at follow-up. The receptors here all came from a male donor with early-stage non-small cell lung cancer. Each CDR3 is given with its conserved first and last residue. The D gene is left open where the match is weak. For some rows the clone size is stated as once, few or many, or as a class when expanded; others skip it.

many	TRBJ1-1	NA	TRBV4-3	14	TGCGCCAGCAGCCAAGATCTGGGAAACACTGAAGCTTTCTTT	CASSQDLGNTEAFF
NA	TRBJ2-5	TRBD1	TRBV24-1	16	TGTGCCACCAGTGATCCCCCGGGACAGGGTTTAGAGACCCAGTACTTC	CATSDPPGQGLETQYF
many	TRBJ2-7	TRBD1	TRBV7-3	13	TGTGCCAGCAGCTTAGGGACAGGGCTTGAGCAGTACTTC	CASSLGTGLEQYF
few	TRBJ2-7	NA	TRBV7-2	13	TGTGCCAGCAGCTTAGCGTATTCCTACGAGCAGTACTTC	CASSLAYSYEQYF
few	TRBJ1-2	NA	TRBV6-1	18	TGTGCCAGCAGTGAAGTTGCTGGTATAAGATCCGCCGACTATGGCTACACCTTC	CASSEVAGIRSADYGYTF
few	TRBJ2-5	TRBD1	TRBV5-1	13	TGCGCCAGCAGCCCCGACAGGGTGGAGACCCAGTACTTC	CASSPDRVETQYF
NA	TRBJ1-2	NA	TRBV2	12	TGTGCCAGCAGTGCAGCTAACTATGGCTACACCTTC	CASSAANYGYTF
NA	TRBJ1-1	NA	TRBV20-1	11	TGCAGTGCTAGACAGAGCACTGAAGCTTTCTTT	CSARQSTEAFF
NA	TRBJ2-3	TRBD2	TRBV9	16	TGTGCCAGCAGCCTACCCCTAGCGGGAGTTGGAGATACGCAGTATTTT	CASSLPLAGVGDTQYF
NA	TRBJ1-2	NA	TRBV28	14	TGTGCCAGCAGTTTATTCGGGGGCAACTATGGCTACACCTTC	CASSLFGGNYGYTF
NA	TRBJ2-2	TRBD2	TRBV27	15	TGTGCCAGCAGTTGGAGAGAGGGAGGGACCGGGGAGCTGTTTTTT	CASSWREGGTGELFF
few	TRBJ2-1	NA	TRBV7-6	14	TGTGCCAGCAGCCCTCAGACCACCTACAATGAGCAGTTCTTC	CASSPQTTYNEQFF
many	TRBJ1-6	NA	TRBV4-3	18	TGCGCCAGCAGCCAAGATGAGACAGCGAGCTCCTATAATTCACCCCTCCACTTT	CASSQDETASSYNSPLHF
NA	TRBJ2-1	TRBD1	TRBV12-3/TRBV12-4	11	TGTGCCAGCAGTCGGGACAGGGCGGAGTTCTTC	CASSRDRAEFF
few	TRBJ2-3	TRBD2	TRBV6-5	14	TGTGCCAGCAGGGGACTAGCCCTCACAGATACGCAGTATTTT	CASRGLALTDTQYF
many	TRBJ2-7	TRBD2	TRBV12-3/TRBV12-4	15	TGTGCCAGCAGTCTCTCTAGCGGGAGAAACGACGAGCAGTACTTC	CASSLSSGRNDEQYF
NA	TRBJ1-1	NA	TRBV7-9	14	TGTGCCAGCAGCTTCGGGAGGGACCTGGCTGAAGCTTTCTTT	CASSFGRDLAEAFF
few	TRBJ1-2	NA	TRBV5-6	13	TGTGCCAGCAGCCCTGGTCCAGACTATGGCTACACCTTC	CASSPGPDYGYTF
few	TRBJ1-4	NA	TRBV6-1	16	TGTGCCAGCAGTGACCCCGGGGGGGCTAGCCTTGAAAAACTGTTTTTT	CASSDPGGASLEKLFF
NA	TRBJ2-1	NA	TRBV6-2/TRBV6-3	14	TGTGCCAGCAGTACAGGACAGACCTACAATGAGCAGTTCTTC	CASSTGQTYNEQFF
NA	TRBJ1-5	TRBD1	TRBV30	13	TGTGCCTGGAGTGGGACAGGGGATCAGCCCCAGCATTTT	CAWSGTGDQPQHF
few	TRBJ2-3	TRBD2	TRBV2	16	TGTGCCAGCATAAGAGAAGCGGGGGGCTCAAAGGGTACGCAGTATTTT	CASIREAGGSKGTQYF
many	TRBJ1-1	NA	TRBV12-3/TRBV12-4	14	TGTGCCAGCAGTCCAACCGACAGATACACTGAAGCTTTCTTT	CASSPTDRYTEAFF
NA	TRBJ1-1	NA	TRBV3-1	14	TGTGCCAGCAGCCAAGGGTTGGAGAACACTGAAGCTTTCTTT	CASSQGLENTEAFF
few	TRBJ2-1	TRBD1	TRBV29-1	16	TGCAGCGTGGCTCCCCGGGACAGGACCTCCTACAATGAGCAGTTCTTC	CSVAPRDRTSYNEQFF
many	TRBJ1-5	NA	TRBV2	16	TGTGCCAGCAGTGTATCGGGGGAGGATAGCAATCAGCCCCAGCATTTT	CASSVSGEDSNQPQHF
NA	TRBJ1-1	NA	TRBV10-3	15	TGTGCCATCAGTGAGTCTCAGAACGTCGTGACTGAAGCTTTCTTT	CAISESQNVVTEAFF
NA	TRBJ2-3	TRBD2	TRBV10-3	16	TGTGCCATCAGTGAGTCCGCGCGGGAGGCTACAGATACGCAGTATTTT	CAISESAREATDTQYF
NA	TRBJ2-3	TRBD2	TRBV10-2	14	TGCGCCAGCAGCGGGACTAGCGGGGCTGATACGCAGTATTTT	CASSGTSGADTQYF
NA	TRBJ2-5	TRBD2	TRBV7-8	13	TGTGCCAGCAGCAACCCTCCCGGGGGGGACCAGTACTTC	CASSNPPGGDQYF
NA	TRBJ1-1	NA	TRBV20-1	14	TGCAGTGCTAGCCGGGACATCGGTTTCGGTGAAGCTTTCTTT	CSASRDIGFGEAFF
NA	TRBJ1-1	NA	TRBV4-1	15	TGCGCCAGCAGCCGTTTAAGGGTGATGAACACTGAAGCTTTCTTT	CASSRLRVMNTEAFF
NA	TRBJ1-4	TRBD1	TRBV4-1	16	TGCGCCAGCAGCCAAGACCCGGACAGGGCTAGGGAAAAACTGTTTTTT	CASSQDPDRAREKLFF
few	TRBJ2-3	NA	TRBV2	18	TGTGCCAGCAGTGAAGGAGGGCCTTCTGGAGATAGCACAGATACGCAGTATTTT	CASSEGGPSGDSTDTQYF
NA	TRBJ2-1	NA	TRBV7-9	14	TGTGCCAGCAGCTTAGGGACTTCCTACAATGAGCAGTTCTTC	CASSLGTSYNEQFF
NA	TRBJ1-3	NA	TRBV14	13	TGTGCCAGCAGCCAGTTCTCTGGAAACACCATATATTTT	CASSQFSGNTIYF
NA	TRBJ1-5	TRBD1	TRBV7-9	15	TGTGCCAGCAGCCCCGGACAGGGTAGCAATCAGCCCCAGCATTTT	CASSPGQGSNQPQHF
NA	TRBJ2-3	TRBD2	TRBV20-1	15	TGCAGTGCTGAGCCCCGCGGGGGACCCGGAGATACGCAGTATTTT	CSAEPRGGPGDTQYF
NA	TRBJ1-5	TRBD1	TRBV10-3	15	TGTGCCATCAGTGATCAAGGGGGCGGCAATCAGCCCCAGCATTTT	CAISDQGGGNQPQHF
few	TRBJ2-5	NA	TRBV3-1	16	TGTGCCAGCAGCCAAGGTATCCTAGCAGGGCGAGAGACCCAGTACTTC	CASSQGILAGRETQYF
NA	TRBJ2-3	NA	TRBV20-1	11	TGCAGTGCTAAAGGGGCAGATACGCAGTATTTT	CSAKGADTQYF
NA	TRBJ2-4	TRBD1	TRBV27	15	TGTGCCAGCAGGGGGTCCGGGACAGGAGAAAACATTCAGTACTTC	CASRGSGTGENIQYF
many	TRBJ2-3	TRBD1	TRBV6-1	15	TGTGCCAGCAGTGAATACAGGGGATACACAGATACGCAGTATTTT	CASSEYRGYTDTQYF
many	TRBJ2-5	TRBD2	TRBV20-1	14	TGCAGTGCTAGGGCTAGCGGGAGATTCGAGACCCAGTACTTC	CSARASGRFETQYF
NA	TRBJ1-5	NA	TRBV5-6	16	TGTGCCAGCAGCTTGGGGGCAGGGAATAGCAATCAGCCCCAGCATTTT	CASSLGAGNSNQPQHF
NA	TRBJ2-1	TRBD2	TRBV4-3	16	TGCGCCAGCAGCCATCAAGCGGGGTATCTAGCCGGTGAGCAGTTCTTC	CASSHQAGYLAGEQFF
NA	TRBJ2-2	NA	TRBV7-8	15	TGTGCCAGCAGCTTAGGAATAGGGCTGTCCGGGGAGCTGTTTTTT	CASSLGIGLSGELFF
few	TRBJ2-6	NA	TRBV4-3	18	TGCGCCAGCAGCCAAGACGGGACGGCCCTCTCTGGGGCCAACGTCCTGACTTTC	CASSQDGTALSGANVLTF
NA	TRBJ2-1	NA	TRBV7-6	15	TGTGCCAGCAGCTTAGGGGGGTCCCGATACAATGAGCAGTTCTTC	CASSLGGSRYNEQFF
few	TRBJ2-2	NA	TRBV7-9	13	TGTGCCAGCAGCCGCGGGGATGCCGGGGAGCTGTTTTTT	CASSRGDAGELFF
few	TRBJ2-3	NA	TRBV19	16	TGTGCCAGTAGTAGGGTGGTAGGGAACCCCACGGATACGCAGTATTTT	CASSRVVGNPTDTQYF
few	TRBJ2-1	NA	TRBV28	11	TGTGCCAGCGAGGGTTTGGATGAGCAGTTCTTC	CASEGLDEQFF
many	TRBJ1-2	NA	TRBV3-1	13	TGTGCCAGCAGCCATCACGGAGGGGCAGGCTACACCTTC	CASSHHGGAGYTF
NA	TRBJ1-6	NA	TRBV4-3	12	TGCGCCAGCAGCCGGCAACAGGGACCCCTCCACTTT	CASSRQQGPLHF
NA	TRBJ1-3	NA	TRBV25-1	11	TGTGCCAGCAAATCTGGAAACACCATATATTTT	CASKSGNTIYF
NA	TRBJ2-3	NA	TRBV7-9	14	TGTGCCAGCAGCTTAAGCCTTACCACAGATACGCAGTATTTT	CASSLSLTTDTQYF
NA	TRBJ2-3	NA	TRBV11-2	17	TGTGCCAGCAGCCCACAGGTGGCCTTCGATTTGGCAGATACGCAGTATTTT	CASSPQVAFDLADTQYF
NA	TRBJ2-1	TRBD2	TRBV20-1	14	TGCAGTGCTAGCGCCGAGACTAGCCACAATGAGCAGTTCTTC	CSASAETSHNEQFF
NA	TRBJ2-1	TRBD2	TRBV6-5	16	TGTGCCAGCAGTCATGAACTAGCGGGAGTTAAAAATGAGCAGTTCTTC	CASSHELAGVKNEQFF